This T cell receptor beta chain came from a study of blood T cell repertoires in COVID-19. Study overall: The cDNA or gDNA used as material had been derived from T cells, B-cell-depleted T cells, or PBMCs.

Germline CDR1 reads GTSNPN; CDR2 reads SVGIG (reference sequence). This CDR3 spans 16 amino acids. The V end lost 1 base, the J end lost 0 bases, and 13 bases lay between the germline ends. Original data processing: Using reference gene primer amplification, nucleated cell counts were estimated. Profiling relied on immunoSEQ multiplex PCR, and the TCRdb table lists in-frame clones only, not all of them. That table is the source of V, J and clone size, and D and trimming were worked out from the DNA. The sample includes some 170,000 clones, approximately 89% of them seen just once. Participants reported their clinical history, and cohort assignment relied on those reports. Symptom resolution, clearance, or two negative PCRs marked the recovered donors of Cohort 3.

The V and J genes are TRBV30 and TRBJ1-3; a possible D gene is TRBD1 (6 bases). The receptor was derived from a man aged 40-55 years who had recovered from COVID-19. Source material: PBMCs or T cells enriched from blood (not recorded which). The CDR3 DNA follows: TGTGCCTGGAGTGGGGGGACAAACCTCTCTGGAAACACCATATATTTT. Its protein product is CAWSGGTNLSGNTIYF.